This T cell receptor (beta chain) was sequenced during a study of blood T cell repertoires in COVID-19. About the research overall: COVID-19 samples collected from the United States, Italy and Spain covered acute and convalescent phases.

Sequencing used immunoSEQ multiplex PCR; TCRdb keeps in-frame clones, though not all of them. The data hold hundreds of thousands of clones, with 75% to 90% observed a single time. The V end lost 1 base, the J end lost 3 bases, and 7 bases lay between the germline ends. Germline loops: CDR1 LGHNT, CDR2 FRNRAP. CDR3 length equals 14 residues. The chain has TRBV12-5 and TRBJ2-1, with D hard to call. The receptor comes from a woman in her forties or fifties who had recovered from COVID-19. Input material: peripheral blood. The DNA for the CDR3 is TGTGCTAGTGGTTTGGGCGGAAGCTACAATGAGCAGTTCTTC. Its protein product is CASGLGGSYNEQFF. The whole variable domain, filled in from reference TRBV12-5 and TRBJ2-1, reads DARVTQTPRHKVTEMGQEVTMRCQPILGHNTVFWYRQTMMQGLELLAYFRNRAPLDDSGMPKDRFSAEMPDATLATLKIQPSEPRDSAVYFCASGLGGSYNEQFFGPGTRLTVL.